This record covers a single T cell receptor beta chain. The sample is drawn from a study of T cell responses to AZD1222 COVID-19 vaccine. The CDR3 consists of 15 residues. Germline CDR1 and CDR2: MNHNS and SASEGT. After removal of 2 bases from V and 4 bases from J, the junction contained 6 bases not matched to a gene. Profiling relied on immunoSEQ multiplex PCR, and the TCRdb table lists in-frame clones only, not all of them. The sample yields about 150,000 clones, about nine tenths seen once. The V call is TRBV6-1, the J call TRBJ2-3, with 7 nucleotides matching TRBD2. Sequencing used peripheral blood, obtained 28 days after the second AZD1222 dose. This receptor was taken from an adult who received the AZD1222 COVID-19 vaccine. The CDR3, as DNA: TGTGCCAGCAGTGAAAAAGGGACTACTTCAGATACGCAGTATTTT. Translated, it gives CASSEKGTTSDTQYF.